The 7 T cell receptor beta chains presented below share a single source sample, sequenced in a study of blood T cell repertoires in COVID-19. Here immunoSEQ multiplex PCR was the method, and the copy in TCRdb shows in-frame clones only, minus some. The data show some 150,000 clones, around 80% seen once. Sequenced material: peripheral blood. These receptors came from a man aged 60 to 69 with acute or convalescent COVID-19.

The chain employs TRBV10-1 and TRBJ2-2; TRBD2 matches 7 bases. The trim removed 1 base at V and 0 bases at J, leaving 2 bases unmatched. CDR1 and CDR2 from the germline V gene are WNHNN and SYGVQD (reference sequence). The CDR3 loop spans 16 amino acids. The CDR3 loop is CASSEFLAANTGELFF. CDR3 DNA sequence: TGCGCCAGCAGTGAGTTCCTAGCGGCGAACACCGGGGAGCTGTTTTTT.

The rearrangement uses TRBV19 and TRBJ1-2; tentative D call: TRBD1 (6 bases). The CDR3 spans 14 residues. Germline CDR1 reads LNHDA; CDR2 reads SQIVND (reference sequence). V shed 8 bases and J shed 2 bases, with 15 bases lying between them. This chain's CDR3 is CASGDRSSNYGYTF. The CDR3 DNA reads as TGTGCCAGTGGAGACAGGAGCTCCAACTATGGCTACACCTTC.

The chain recombines TRBV24-1 with TRBJ2-3, with 11 bases matching TRBD2. The V gene's germline CDR1 is KGHDR and CDR2 SFDVKD. V trimming: 4 bases; J trimming: 4 bases; junction bases outside the gene matches: 6. CDR3 length equals 16 residues. CDR3 region: CATSDPGTSGSDTQYF. Here the CDR3 DNA reads TGTGCCACCAGTGACCCGGGGACTAGCGGATCAGATACGCAGTATTTT.

V usage is TRBV5-1 and J usage is TRBJ2-2; 9 nucleotides match TRBD2. Germline V gene data show CDR1 as SGHRS and CDR2 as YFSETQ. This CDR3 region has 15 residues. V dropped 1 base and J dropped 7; count of bases not matched to a gene: 5. The CDR3 sequence: CASSLPSGAGGELFF. CDR3 coding DNA: TGCGCCAGCAGCTTGCCTAGCGGGGCGGGCGGGGAGCTGTTTTTT.

The rearrangement links TRBV19 to TRBJ1-3; possible D gene TRBD1, 5 bases. Per the germline V gene, CDR1 is LNHDA and CDR2 is SQIVND (reference sequence). V lost 4 bases and J lost 0, with 13 bases in between. The CDR3 has 16 residues. The CDR3: CASSTPRGVSGNTIYF. CDR3 in DNA: TGTGCCAGTAGTACCCCCCGGGGGGTCTCTGGAAACACCATATATTTT.

The V and J genes are TRBV19 and TRBJ2-6; 7 bases fit TRBD2. The CDR3 runs 18 residues. Germline CDR1 is LNHDA and CDR2 is SQIVND (reference sequence). With V trimmed by 4 bases and J by 2 bases, 11 bases remained unmatched. DNA of the CDR3: TGTGCCAGTAGTAGAGTCTCGTCGGGAGGAACTGGGGCCAACGTCCTGACTTTC. The encoded protein is CASSRVSSGGTGANVLTF.

This clone was recorded a few times. The chain has TRBV3-1 (or the pseudogene TRBV3-2) and TRBJ1-6; D ambiguous. Germline assignment: CDR1 LGHDT and CDR2 YNNKEL (reference sequence). The CDR3 sequence is 15 residues long. V lost 3 bases to trimming and J lost 9 bases, with 15 bases between them. For the CDR3, the DNA is TGTGCCAGCAGCCATCTCCCCCCCCGGGGTTCACCCCTCCACTTT. This sequence encodes CASSHLPPRGSPLHF.